These T cell receptor beta chains were read from a single sample in a study of Tregs in tolerant kidney transplant recipients. The protocol was immunoSEQ multiplex PCR, while the TCRdb copy is restricted to in-frame clones and leaves out a portion. The data contain around 74,000 clones, 95% to 98% of them singletons. The sample consisted of CD4+ T cells from blood, taken before the transplant. Every receptor here comes from a human donor who received a combined kidney and bone marrow transplant. Both conserved end residues are part of each CDR3. Each record gives: V gene, D gene, J gene, CDR3 protein. A D gene is named only where the DNA matches it firmly.

>TRBV12-5|.|TRBJ2-2
CASGLGSIGELFF
>TRBV6-6|.|TRBJ1-3
CASSSGTQGNTIYF
>TRBV6-1|TRBD2|TRBJ2-7
CASSEVGGGSYEQYF
>TRBV7-2|TRBD1|TRBJ2-3
CASSSTGADTQYF
>TRBV9|TRBD1|TRBJ2-2
CASRAGTGSSTGELFF
>TRBV6-5|.|TRBJ1-1
CASSYSQQGYTEAFF
>TRBV4-2|.|TRBJ1-1
CASSQAKGQRNTEAFF
>TRBV5-4|.|TRBJ1-2
CASSLSPREGYTF
>TRBV4-2|TRBD1|TRBJ1-2
CASSQVDRVGYTF
>TRBV7-3|TRBD1|TRBJ2-2
CASSQRTGSATGELFF
>TRBV7-2|TRBD2|TRBJ2-5
CASSLGGRNQETQYF
>TRBV7-3|.|TRBJ1-6
CASSTAPGHGSPLHF
>TRBV7-3|.|TRBJ1-2
CASSLSGQTLNNYGYTF
>TRBV5-1|.|TRBJ1-1
CASCRNPGTSNTEAFF
>TRBV5-1|TRBD1|TRBJ1-5
CASSPNPGTGNQPQHF
>TRBV6-6|.|TRBJ1-1
CASRSGLLKNTEAFF
>TRBV10-3|TRBD2|TRBJ2-5
CAISVRGVEETQYF
>TRBV7-3|.|TRBJ2-3
CASKRGSTDTQYF
>TRBV11-3|.|TRBJ2-7
CASSPREGRNEQYF
>TRBV7-9|TRBD1|TRBJ2-3
CASSLRGTGLSDTQYF
>TRBV5-5|.|TRBJ2-5
CASSPGFQETQYF
>TRBV7-3|TRBD2|TRBJ2-1
CASSLGLAGPNEQFF
>TRBV6-1|TRBD1|TRBJ1-2
CASSAPGQYGYTF
>TRBV5-1|TRBD1|TRBJ1-1
CASSLALAGQKNTEAFF
>TRBV11-3|TRBD2|TRBJ2-1
CASSLVSFSGRALNEQFF
>TRBV5-6|TRBD2|TRBJ2-5
CAVQSSGLAMKTQYF
>TRBV7-2|.|TRBJ2-4
CASSLSLKNIQYF
>TRBV5-4|.|TRBJ1-2
CASSLGLVGDYGYTF
>TRBV9|TRBD2|TRBJ2-3
CASSGLAGGLGLSTDTQYF
>TRBV27|TRBD1|TRBJ2-2
CASSSDRGYTGELFF
>TRBV19|TRBD1|TRBJ2-1
CASSIVGTGAYNEQFF
>TRBV7-9|TRBD1|TRBJ2-7
CASSKGQKNYEQYF
>TRBV4-2|.|TRBJ1-6
CASSQPRVSYNSPLHF
>TRBV19|TRBD1|TRBJ1-5
CASSMGTGASNQPQHF
>TRBV5-4|TRBD2|TRBJ2-2
CASSKGTSGVQELFF
>TRBV7-9|TRBD1|TRBJ2-3
CASSLGEGATHTDTQYF
>TRBV7-3|.|TRBJ2-1
CASSWTGNEQFF
>TRBV2|TRBD1|TRBJ1-1
CASSVRGTGREAFF
>TRBV7-2|TRBD2|TRBJ2-1
CASSPRSGGAGGSEQFF
>TRBV27|TRBD2|TRBJ2-1
CASSLSGRVYNEQFF
>TRBV6-6|.|TRBJ1-4
CASSISRGDGNEKLFF
>TRBV6-4|.|TRBJ2-3
CASSDSPREADTQYF
>TRBV5-1|.|TRBJ1-2
CASSLLQGSSGYTF
>TRBV9|.|TRBJ2-5
CASSVVGGMRETQYF
>TRBV4-2|TRBD1|TRBJ2-7
CASSQVGQGVYEQYF
>TRBV7-9|.|TRBJ1-3
CASSPSGGSGNTIYF
>TRBV5-6|TRBD2|TRBJ2-3
CASSVLLTSGGTDTQYF
>TRBV21-1|.|TRBJ2-1
CASSKERQINYNEQFF
>TRBV6-1|TRBD1|TRBJ1-4
CASSETGLEKLFF
>TRBV19|.|TRBJ1-3
CASTPTRGNTIYF
>TRBV19|.|TRBJ2-2
CASSTRNGRGRTGELFF
>TRBV21-1|.|TRBJ1-5
CASSIAQGNQPQHF
>TRBV16|.|TRBJ1-1
CASSQSRNTEAFF
>TRBV7-6|TRBD2|TRBJ2-1
CASSLVIAGGRRNEQFF
>TRBV30|TRBD1|TRBJ2-7
CAWSLGTGVSEQYF
>TRBV19|TRBD1|TRBJ1-5
CASSTTGGGQPQHF